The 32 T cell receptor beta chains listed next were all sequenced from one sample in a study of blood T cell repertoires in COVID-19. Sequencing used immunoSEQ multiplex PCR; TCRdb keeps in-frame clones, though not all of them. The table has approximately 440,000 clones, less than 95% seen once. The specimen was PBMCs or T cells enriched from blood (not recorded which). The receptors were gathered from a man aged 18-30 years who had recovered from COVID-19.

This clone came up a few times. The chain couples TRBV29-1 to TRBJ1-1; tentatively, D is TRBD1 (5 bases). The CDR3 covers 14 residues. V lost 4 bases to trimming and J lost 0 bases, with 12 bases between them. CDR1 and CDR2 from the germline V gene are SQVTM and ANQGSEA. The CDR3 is CSVGGAGLNTEAFF. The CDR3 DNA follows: TGCAGCGTTGGGGGCGCAGGCTTGAACACTGAAGCTTTCTTT.

The CDR3 loop is CASRPTGTGLGYTF. The CDR3 region has the DNA TGTGCCAGCAGGCCCACCGGGACAGGGCTTGGCTACACCTTC. The V call is TRBV6-4, the J call TRBJ1-2; 9 bases map to TRBD1. The CDR3 has 14 residues. V trimming: 6 bases; J trimming: 7 bases; junction bases outside the gene matches: 9. Germline V gene lookup returns CDR1 MRHNA and CDR2 SNTAGT.

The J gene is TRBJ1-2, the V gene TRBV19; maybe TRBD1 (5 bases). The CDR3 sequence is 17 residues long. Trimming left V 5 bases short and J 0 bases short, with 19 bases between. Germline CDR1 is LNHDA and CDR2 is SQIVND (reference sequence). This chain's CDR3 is CASSPTRWGAANYGYTF. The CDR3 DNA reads TGTGCCAGTAGTCCCACCAGGTGGGGCGCTGCTAACTATGGCTACACCTTC.

In nucleotides, the CDR3 is TGTGCCAGCACAACACCGCAGGGAGGGAGGAATGGCTACACCTTC. Translating it yields CASTTPQGGRNGYTF. The chain combines TRBV28 with TRBJ1-2; D is perhaps TRBD1 (5 bases). CDR3 size: 15 residues. Trimming left V 7 bases short and J 6 bases short, with 21 bases between. Looked up from germline, CDR1 is MDHEN and CDR2 is SYDVKM.

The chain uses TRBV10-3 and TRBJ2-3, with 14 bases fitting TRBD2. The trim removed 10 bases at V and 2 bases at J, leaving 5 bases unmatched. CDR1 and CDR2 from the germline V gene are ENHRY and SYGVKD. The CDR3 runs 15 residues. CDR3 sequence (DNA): TGTGCCACTGGGACTAGCGGGAGCGCCACAGATACGCAGTATTTT. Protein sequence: CATGTSGSATDTQYF.

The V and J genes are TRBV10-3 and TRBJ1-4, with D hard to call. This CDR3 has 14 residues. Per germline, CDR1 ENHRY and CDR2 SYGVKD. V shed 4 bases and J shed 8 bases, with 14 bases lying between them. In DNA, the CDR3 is TGTGCCATCAGTGGCCACGGGTCGGGGGAAAAACTGTTTTTT. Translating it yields CAISGHGSGEKLFF.

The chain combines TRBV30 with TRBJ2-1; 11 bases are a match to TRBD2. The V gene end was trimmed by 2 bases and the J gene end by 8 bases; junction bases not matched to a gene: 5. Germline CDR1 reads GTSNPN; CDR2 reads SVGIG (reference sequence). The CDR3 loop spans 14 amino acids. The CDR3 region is CAWSTSGRGYEQFF. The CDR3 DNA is TGTGCCTGGAGTACTAGCGGGAGAGGGTATGAGCAGTTCTTC. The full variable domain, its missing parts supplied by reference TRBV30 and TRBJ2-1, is SQTIHQWPATLVQPVGSPLSLECTVEGTSNPNLYWYRQAAGRGLQLLFYSVGIGQISSEVPQNLSASRPQDRQFILSSKKLLLSDSGFYLCAWSTSGRGYEQFFGPGTRLTVL.

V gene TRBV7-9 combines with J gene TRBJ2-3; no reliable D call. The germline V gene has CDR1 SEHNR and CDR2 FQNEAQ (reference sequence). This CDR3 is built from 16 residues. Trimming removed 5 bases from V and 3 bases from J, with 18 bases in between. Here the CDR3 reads CASSHGWSTGTDTQYF. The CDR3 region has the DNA TGTGCCAGCAGCCATGGCTGGAGCACCGGTACAGATACGCAGTATTTT.

CDR3 loop: CASSIETGSAFF. The CDR3 nucleotides read TGTGCCAGCTCAATCGAGACAGGGTCAGCTTTCTTT. The chain is built from TRBV12-3 or TRBV12-4 and TRBJ1-1; 7 bases match TRBD1. The CDR3 runs 12 residues. The ends lost 8 bases at V and 10 bases at J; junction bases unmatched: 10.

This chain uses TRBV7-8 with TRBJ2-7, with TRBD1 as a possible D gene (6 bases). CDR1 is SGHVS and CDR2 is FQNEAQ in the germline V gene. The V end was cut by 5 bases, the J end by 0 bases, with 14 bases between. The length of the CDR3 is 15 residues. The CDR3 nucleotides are TGTGCCAGCAGCCCGCTGGACAGAAGCTCCTACGAGCAGTACTTC. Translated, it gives CASSPLDRSSYEQYF.

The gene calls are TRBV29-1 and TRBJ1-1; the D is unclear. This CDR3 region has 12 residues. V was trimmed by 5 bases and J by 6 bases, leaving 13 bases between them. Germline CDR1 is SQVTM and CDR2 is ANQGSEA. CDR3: CSVSQVGAEAFF. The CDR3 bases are TGCAGCGTTTCTCAGGTCGGCGCTGAAGCTTTCTTT.

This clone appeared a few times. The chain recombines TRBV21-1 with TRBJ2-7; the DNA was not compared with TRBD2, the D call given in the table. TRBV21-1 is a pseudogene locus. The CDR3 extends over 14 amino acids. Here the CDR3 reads CASGLAGGSYEQYF. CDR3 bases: TGTGCCAGCGGACTAGCGGGGGGTTCCTACGAGCAGTACTTC.

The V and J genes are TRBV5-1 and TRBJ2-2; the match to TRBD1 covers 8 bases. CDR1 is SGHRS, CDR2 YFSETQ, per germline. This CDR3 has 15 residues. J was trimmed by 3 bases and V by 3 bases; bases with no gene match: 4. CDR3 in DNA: TGCGCCAGCAGCTCGGACAGGGTGGACACCGGGGAGCTGTTTTTT. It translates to CASSSDRVDTGELFF.

CDR3 nucleotides: TGTGCCAGCATTCCTTACGCCGGTCTAAACTATGGCTACACCTTC. Its translation is CASIPYAGLNYGYTF. The chain combines TRBV6-5 with TRBJ1-2; unclear D gene. The CDR3 length is 15 residues. The germline gives CDR1 MNHEY, CDR2 SVGAGI. V lost 7 bases and J lost 2, with 17 bases in between.

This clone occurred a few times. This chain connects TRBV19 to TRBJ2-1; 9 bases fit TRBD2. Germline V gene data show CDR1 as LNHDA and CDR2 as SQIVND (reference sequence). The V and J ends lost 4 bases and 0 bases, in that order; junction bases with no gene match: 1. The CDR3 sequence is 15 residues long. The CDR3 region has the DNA TGTGCCAGTAGTAGCGGGAGGGCCTCCTACAATGAGCAGTTCTTC. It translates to CASSSGRASYNEQFF.

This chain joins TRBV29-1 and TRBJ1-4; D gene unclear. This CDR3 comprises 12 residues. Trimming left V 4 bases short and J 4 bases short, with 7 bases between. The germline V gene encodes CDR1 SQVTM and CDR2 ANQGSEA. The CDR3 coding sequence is TGCAGCGTTGGAGGAAATAATGAAAAACTGTTTTTT. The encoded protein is CSVGGNNEKLFF.

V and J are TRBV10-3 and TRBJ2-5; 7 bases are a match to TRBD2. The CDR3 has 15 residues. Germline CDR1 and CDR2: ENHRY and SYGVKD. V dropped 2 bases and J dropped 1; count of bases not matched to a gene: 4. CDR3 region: CAISEGWGGQETQYF. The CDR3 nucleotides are TGTGCCATCAGTGAGGGCTGGGGGGGCCAAGAGACCCAGTACTTC.

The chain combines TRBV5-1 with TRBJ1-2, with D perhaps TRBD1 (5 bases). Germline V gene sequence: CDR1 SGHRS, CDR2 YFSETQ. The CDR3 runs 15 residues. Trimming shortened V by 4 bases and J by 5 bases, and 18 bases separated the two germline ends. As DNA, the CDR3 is TGCGCCAGCAGCCCGGACCCCGGGGGGTTGTATGGCTACACCTTC. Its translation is CASSPDPGGLYGYTF. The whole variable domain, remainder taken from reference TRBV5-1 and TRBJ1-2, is KAGVTQTPRYLIKTRGQQVTLSCSPISGHRSVSWYQQTPGQGLQFLFEYFSETQRNKGNFPGRFSGRQFSNSRSEMNVSTLELGDSALYLCASSPDPGGLYGYTFGSGTRLTVV.

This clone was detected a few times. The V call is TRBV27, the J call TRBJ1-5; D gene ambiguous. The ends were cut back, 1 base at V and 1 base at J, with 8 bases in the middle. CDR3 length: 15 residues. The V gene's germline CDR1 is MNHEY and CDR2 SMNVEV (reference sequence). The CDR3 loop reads CASSLYGASNQPQHF. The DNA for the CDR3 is TGTGCCAGCAGTTTATACGGAGCCAGCAATCAGCCCCAGCATTTT.

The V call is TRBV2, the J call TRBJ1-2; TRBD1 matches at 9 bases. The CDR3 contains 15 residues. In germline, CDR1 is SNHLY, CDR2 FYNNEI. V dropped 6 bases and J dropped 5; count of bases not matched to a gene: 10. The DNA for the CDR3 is TGTGCCAGCAGCCCAAGACAGGGGGTTGGGTATGGCTACACCTTC. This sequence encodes CASSPRQGVGYGYTF. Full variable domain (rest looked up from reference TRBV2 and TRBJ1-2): EPEVTQTPSHQVTQMGQEVILRCVPISNHLYFYWYRQILGQKVEFLVSFYNNEISEKSEIFDDQFSVERPDGSNFTLKIRSTKLEDSAMYFCASSPRQGVGYGYTFGSGTRLTVV.

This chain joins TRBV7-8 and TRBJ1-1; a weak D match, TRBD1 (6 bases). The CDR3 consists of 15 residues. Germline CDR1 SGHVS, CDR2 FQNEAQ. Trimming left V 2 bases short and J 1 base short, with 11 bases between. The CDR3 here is CASSLNPGANTEAFF. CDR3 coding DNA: TGTGCCAGCAGCTTAAACCCAGGGGCGAACACTGAAGCTTTCTTT.

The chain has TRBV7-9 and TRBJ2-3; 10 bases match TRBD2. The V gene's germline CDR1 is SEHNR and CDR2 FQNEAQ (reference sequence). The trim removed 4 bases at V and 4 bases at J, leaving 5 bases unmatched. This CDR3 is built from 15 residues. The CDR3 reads CASSSSGGAPDTQYF. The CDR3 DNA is TGTGCCAGCAGCTCCAGCGGGGGGGCTCCAGATACGCAGTATTTT. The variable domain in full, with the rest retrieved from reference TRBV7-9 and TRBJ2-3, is DTGVSQNPRHKITKRGQNVTFRCDPISEHNRLYWYRQTLGQGPEFLTYFQNEAQLEKSRLLSDRFSAERPKGSFSTLEIQRTEQGDSAMYLCASSSSGGAPDTQYFGPGTRLTVL.

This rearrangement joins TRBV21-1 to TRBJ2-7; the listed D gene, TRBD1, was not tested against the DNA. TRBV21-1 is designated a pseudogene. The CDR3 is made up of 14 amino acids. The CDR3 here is CASSCRQYQYEQYF. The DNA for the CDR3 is TGTGCCAGCAGCTGCAGGCAATACCAATACGAGCAGTACTTC.

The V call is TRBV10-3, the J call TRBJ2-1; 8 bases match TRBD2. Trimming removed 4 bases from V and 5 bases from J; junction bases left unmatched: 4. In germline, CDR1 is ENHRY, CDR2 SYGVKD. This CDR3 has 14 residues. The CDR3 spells CAISVRREDNEQFF. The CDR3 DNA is TGTGCCATCAGTGTACGGCGGGAGGACAATGAGCAGTTCTTC.

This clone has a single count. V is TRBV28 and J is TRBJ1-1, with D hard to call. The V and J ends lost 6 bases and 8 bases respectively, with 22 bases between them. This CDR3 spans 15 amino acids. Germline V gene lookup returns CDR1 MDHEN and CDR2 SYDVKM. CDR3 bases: TGTGCCAGCAGCGGAAGCTTTGGGGTCAGCGGGGAAGCTTTCTTT. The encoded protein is CASSGSFGVSGEAFF.

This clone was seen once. The CDR3 is CASSQGPSGGSYEQYF. The CDR3 region has the DNA TGTGCCAGCAGCCAAGGGCCTAGCGGGGGTTCCTACGAGCAGTACTTC. The chain recombines TRBV3-1 (or the pseudogene TRBV3-2) with TRBJ2-7, with TRBD2 matching 10 bases. The ends lost 1 base at V and 1 base at J; junction bases unmatched: 4. This CDR3 is 16 amino acids long. The germline CDR1 and CDR2 sequences are LGHDT and YNNKEL (reference sequence).

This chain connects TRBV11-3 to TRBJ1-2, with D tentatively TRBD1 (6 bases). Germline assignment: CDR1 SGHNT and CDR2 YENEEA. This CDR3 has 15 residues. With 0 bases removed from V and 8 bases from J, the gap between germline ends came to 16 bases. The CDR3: CASSLDIGQPRGYTF. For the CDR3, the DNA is TGTGCCAGCAGCTTAGATATTGGACAGCCTAGAGGCTACACCTTC.

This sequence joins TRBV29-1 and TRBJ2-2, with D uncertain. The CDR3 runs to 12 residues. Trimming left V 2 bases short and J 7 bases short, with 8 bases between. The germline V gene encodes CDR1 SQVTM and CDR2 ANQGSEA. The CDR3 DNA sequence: TGCAGCGTTGAATCCGGGTTCGGGGAGCTGTTTTTT. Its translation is CSVESGFGELFF.

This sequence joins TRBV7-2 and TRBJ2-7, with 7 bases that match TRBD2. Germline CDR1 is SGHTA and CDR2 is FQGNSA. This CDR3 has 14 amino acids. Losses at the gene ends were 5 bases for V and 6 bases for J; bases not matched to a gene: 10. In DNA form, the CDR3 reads TGTGCCAGCAGCCCACGGGCGGGAGTCGGCGAGCAGTACTTC. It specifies CASSPRAGVGEQYF.

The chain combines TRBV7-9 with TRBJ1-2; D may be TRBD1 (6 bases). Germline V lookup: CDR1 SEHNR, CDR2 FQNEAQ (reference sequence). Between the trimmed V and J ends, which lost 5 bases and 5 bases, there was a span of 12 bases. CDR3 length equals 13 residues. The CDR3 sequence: CASSPVGQYGYTF. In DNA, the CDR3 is TGTGCCAGCAGCCCTGTAGGACAGTATGGCTACACCTTC.

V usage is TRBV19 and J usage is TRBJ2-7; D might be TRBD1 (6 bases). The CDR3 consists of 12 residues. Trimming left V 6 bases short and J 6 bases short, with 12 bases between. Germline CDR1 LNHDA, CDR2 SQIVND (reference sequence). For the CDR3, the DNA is TGTGCCAGTAGGCAGGGGATGGGCGAGCAGTACTTC. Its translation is CASRQGMGEQYF.

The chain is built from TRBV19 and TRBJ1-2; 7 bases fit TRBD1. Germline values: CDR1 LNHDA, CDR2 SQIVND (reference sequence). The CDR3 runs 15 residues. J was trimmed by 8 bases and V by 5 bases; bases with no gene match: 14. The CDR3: CASSSPTGRGQGYTF. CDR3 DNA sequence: TGTGCCAGTAGTTCACCGACAGGGAGAGGCCAAGGCTACACCTTC.